The sequence of this T cell receptor beta chain was determined in a study of OX40 agonist ivuxolimab in advanced cancers. TCRdb keeps only in-frame clones here, not all; method: immunoSEQ multiplex PCR. The table has fewer than 130,000 clones, roughly 89% seen once. The material sequenced was CD4+ or CD8+ T cells sorted from blood, taken in a trial of the OX40 agonist ivuxolimab. The clonotype originates from an adult with an advanced solid tumor such as melanoma, head and neck, liver or kidney cancer.

The CDR3 nucleotides are TGCGCCAGCAGCCGGGGACACGCGAACACTGAAGCTTTCTTT. Protein sequence: CASSRGHANTEAFF. The V and J genes are TRBV4-3 and TRBJ1-1, with D tentatively TRBD1 (6 bases). The CDR3 is 14 amino acids. Per germline, CDR1 LGHNA and CDR2 YSLEER. Trimming pared 4 bases from V and 1 base from J, leaving 10 bases between.